The clone carrying this TCR beta chain was picked up many times. What it binds is not known. The entry originates in a study of identical twins. The study's findings and limits: Clonotypes of the beta chain that were abundant in cord blood carried fewer insertions (memory repertoires showed none). Excess twin sharing in beta out-of-frame sequences was weaker.

There are 12 residues in the CDR3. Trimming took off 6 bases at V and 12 bases at J, with 15 bases between the two ends. A single record per CDR3 protein comes from TCRdb applying MiXCR to the 5' RACE reads. This sample has more than 600,000 distinct CDR3 sequences, with around a sixth found just once. The same sample was also used in a study of T cells expressing NK-cell markers. That study adds: Eight donors were sequenced, seven testing HCMV-seropositive and one testing seronegative. T cells sorted in several experiments were restricted to alpha-beta TCR T cells by an anti-gamma-delta TCR antibody.

The chain has TRBV12-3 or TRBV12-4 and TRBJ2-1, with TRBD2 as a possible D gene (5 bases). The sequence was collected from a woman between 18 and 29 years old in good health. The sequenced sample consisted of PBMCs. The CDR3 DNA follows: TGTGCCAGCAGATCAGAGGGTTTGAGGCAGTTCTTC. Protein sequence: CASRSEGLRQFF.